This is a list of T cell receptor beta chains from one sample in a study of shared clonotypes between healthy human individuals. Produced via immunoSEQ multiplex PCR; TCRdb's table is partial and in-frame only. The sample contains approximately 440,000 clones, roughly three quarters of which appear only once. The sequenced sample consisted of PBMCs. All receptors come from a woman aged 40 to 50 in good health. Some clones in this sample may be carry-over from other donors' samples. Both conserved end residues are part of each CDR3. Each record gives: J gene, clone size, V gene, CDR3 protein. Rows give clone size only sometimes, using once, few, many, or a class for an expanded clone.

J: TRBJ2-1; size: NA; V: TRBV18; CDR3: CASSPMSREQFF
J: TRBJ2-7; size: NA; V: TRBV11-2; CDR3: CASSFSGQRPSYEQYF
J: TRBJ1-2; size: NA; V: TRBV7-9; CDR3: CASSSNTDRGDGYTF
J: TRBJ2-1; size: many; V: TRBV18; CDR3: CASSVGQDASYNEQFF
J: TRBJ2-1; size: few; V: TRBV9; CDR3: CASSVEWVNEQFF
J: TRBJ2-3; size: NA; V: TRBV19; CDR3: CASKKRESDTQYF
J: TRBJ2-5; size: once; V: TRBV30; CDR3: CAWSGMGETQYF
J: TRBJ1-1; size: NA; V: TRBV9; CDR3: CASSQTMADEAFF
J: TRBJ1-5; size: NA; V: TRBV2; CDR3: CASSRTGSLYQPQHF
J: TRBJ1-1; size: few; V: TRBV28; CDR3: CASSTVRAEAFF
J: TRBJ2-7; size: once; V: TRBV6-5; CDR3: CARRARHTYEQYF
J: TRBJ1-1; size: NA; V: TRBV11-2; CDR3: CASSSLGEAFF
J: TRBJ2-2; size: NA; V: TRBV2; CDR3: CASRPTSGTNTGELFF
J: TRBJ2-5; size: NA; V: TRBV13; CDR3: CASSSNPGRGYQETQYF
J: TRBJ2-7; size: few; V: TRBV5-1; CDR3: CASSLDQGIKQYF
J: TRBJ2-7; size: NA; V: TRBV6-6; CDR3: CARVPTGHEQYF
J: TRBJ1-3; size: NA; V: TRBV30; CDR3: CAWSSVEIGNTIYF
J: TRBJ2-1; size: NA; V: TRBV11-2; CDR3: CASSFGLAAFPYSYNEQFF
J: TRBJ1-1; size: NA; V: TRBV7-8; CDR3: CASSLVQNTEAFF
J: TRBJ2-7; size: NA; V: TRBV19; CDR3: CASSPRDRSSYEQYF
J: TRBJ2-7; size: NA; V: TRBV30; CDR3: CAWAAGGAYEQYF
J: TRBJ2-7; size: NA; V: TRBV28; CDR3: CASSREGLARQGDEQYF
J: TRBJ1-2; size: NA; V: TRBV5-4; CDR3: CASSPKGSPGYGYTF
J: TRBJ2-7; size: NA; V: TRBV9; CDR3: CASSASGLAGAYEQYF
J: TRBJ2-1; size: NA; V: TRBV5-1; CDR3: CASSRGSRLNEQFF
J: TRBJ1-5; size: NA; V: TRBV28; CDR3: CASSSPAGGQPQHF
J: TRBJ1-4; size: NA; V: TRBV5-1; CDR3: CASSLGDRGPHEKLFF
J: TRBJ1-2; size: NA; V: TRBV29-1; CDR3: CSVEKGQGNYGYTF
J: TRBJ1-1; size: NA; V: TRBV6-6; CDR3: CASSYGALTEAFF
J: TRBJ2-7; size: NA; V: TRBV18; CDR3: CASSEGAREQYF
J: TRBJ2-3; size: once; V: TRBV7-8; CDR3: CASSSGGSGTDTQYF
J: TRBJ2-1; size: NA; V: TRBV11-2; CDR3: CASSQGQAGEQFF
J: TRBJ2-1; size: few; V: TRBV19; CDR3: CASSTPLAGRSYNEQFF
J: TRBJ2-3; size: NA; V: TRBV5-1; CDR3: CASSLEGMASTDTQYF
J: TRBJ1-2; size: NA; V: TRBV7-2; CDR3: CASSPDGAGTILGYTF
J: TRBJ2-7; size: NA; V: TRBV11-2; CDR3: CASSLMTAGVIEQYF
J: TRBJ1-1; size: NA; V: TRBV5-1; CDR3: CASSLGLGVNTEAFF
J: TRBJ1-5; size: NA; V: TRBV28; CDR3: CASSPQGENQPQHF
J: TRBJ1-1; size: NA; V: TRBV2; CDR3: CASRTGGLSAFF
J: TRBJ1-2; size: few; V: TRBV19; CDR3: CASSMRQLYGYTF
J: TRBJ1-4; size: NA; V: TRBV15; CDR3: CATSRDLMRGLPDPEKLFF
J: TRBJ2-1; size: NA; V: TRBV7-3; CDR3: CASSPDPTVEQFF
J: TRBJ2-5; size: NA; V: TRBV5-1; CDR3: CASSLGLARGGETQYF
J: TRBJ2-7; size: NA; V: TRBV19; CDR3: CASSRGLAGSYEQYF
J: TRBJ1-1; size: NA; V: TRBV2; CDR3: CASSLYGRDTEAFF
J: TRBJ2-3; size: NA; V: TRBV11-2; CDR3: CASSPWQRETDTQYF
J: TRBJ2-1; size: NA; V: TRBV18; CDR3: CASSPRFGGESTYNEQFF
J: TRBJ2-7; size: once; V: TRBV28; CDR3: CASSLRGYEQYF
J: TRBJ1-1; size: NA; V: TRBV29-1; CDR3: CSVESTGDTEAFF
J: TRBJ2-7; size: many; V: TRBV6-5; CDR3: CASSSWDSYEQYF
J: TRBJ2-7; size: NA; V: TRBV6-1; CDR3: CASISTQGAGEQYF
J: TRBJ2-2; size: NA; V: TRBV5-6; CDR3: CASSPTSGRSPVDTGELFF